Listed below are T cell receptor beta chains from one sample, sequenced in a study of shared T cell receptors in the human thymus. Profiled with immunoSEQ multiplex PCR; TCRdb holds only in-frame clones, not every one. The table shows just under 550,000 clones, with about 84% occurring only once. These data were likewise used in another study, on human thymus T cells.

Sequencing was performed on thymocytes. Receptors were obtained from a boy under three years old with a congenital heart defect. The CDR3 runs from the conserved cysteine through the conserved F or W. A D gene is named only where the DNA matches it firmly. Only some rows state a clone size, as once, few, many or a class for expanded clones.

j_call d_call v_call clone_size cdr3_nt cdr3_aa
TRBJ2-7 TRBD1 TRBV2 . TGTGCCAGCAGTGAAAACCTACCCACTTCAGGGGGCGAGCAGTACTTC CASSENLPTSGGEQYF
TRBJ2-5 TRBD2 TRBV5-1 . TGCGCCAGCAGCTTTTTCCCTAGCGGGGTCGATGAGACCCAGTACTTC CASSFFPSGVDETQYF
TRBJ2-5 TRBD2 TRBV18 . TGTGCCAGCTCACCCCCGACTAGCGGGAGGTCCCAAGAGACCCAGTACTTC CASSPPTSGRSQETQYF
TRBJ2-1 . TRBV20-1 . TGCAGTGCTAGAACCGGGTCGGAGCAGTTCTTC CSARTGSEQFF
TRBJ1-1 . TRBV15 . TGTGCCACCAGCAGGTTGGGGCCGGGACACACGAACACTGAAGCTTTCTTT CATSRLGPGHTNTEAFF
TRBJ2-1 . TRBV5-6 once TGTGCCAGCAGCTTTGGTCGTCCGCAGGGGGGTTACAATGAGCAGTTCTTC CASSFGRPQGGYNEQFF
TRBJ2-7 . TRBV5-1 . TGCGCCAGCAGCCTGCAGGGTCACTACGAGCAGTACTTC CASSLQGHYEQYF
TRBJ2-7 . TRBV27 . TGTGCCAGCAGCCCCCACGGCTACGAGCAGTACTTC CASSPHGYEQYF
TRBJ2-7 TRBD2 TRBV27 few TGTGCCAGCAGTTTTGCACTAGCGGGAGAGTACGAGCAGTACTTC CASSFALAGEYEQYF
TRBJ1-2 . TRBV19 . TGTGCCAGTAGTAGCCCCGCCCCAGGCAACTATGGCTACACCTTC CASSSPAPGNYGYTF
TRBJ2-2 . TRBV10-2 . TGCGCCAGCAGTGAGCGAGCCTCGAACACCGGGGAGCTGTTTTTT CASSERASNTGELFF
TRBJ2-2 . TRBV2 . TGTGCCAGCAGTTCTGGGCTAGCTGGCACCGGGGAGCTGTTTTTT CASSSGLAGTGELFF
TRBJ2-5 . TRBV7-8 . TGTGCCAGCAGCCAACCGCAGGGTATCGAGACCCAGTACTTC CASSQPQGIETQYF
TRBJ2-7 TRBD2 TRBV10-1 once TGCGCCAGCAGTGAGGGGACTAGCCAAGATGGGAGCGAGCAGTACTTC CASSEGTSQDGSEQYF
TRBJ2-7 TRBD1 TRBV5-1 . TGCGCCAGCAGCTTTATGGACAGGGGGTACGAGCAGTACTTC CASSFMDRGYEQYF
TRBJ2-1 . TRBV6-5 . TGTGCCAGCAGTCGAGGGAGACACAATGAGCAGTTCTTC CASSRGRHNEQFF
TRBJ2-1 . TRBV4-1 few TGCGCCAGCAGCCAAGATCCGGGACTTCCGTACAATGAGCAGTTCTTC CASSQDPGLPYNEQFF
TRBJ2-1 . TRBV11-2 . TGTGCCAGCAGCTTAGTTTTCTTGCGGGAACCCACTCAGTTCTTC CASSLVFLREPTQFF
TRBJ2-2 . TRBV18 . TGTGCCAGCTCACCAAAACACAGGGCCAGGACCGGGGAGCTGTTTTTT CASSPKHRARTGELFF
TRBJ2-1 . TRBV5-1 . TGCGCCAGCAGCTTGGCTTCTGTAGGCGGGAAGGGCGTGGGATACAATGAGCAGTTCTTC CASSLASVGGKGVGYNEQFF
TRBJ1-4 . TRBV20-1 few TGCAGTGCTAGGTCAGGTGAAAAACTGTTTTTT CSARSGEKLFF
TRBJ2-5 TRBD2 TRBV5-1 . TGCGCCAGCAGCACCGGTCAGGGAGTAACCCCGAGGCGGGAGTGGGAGACCCAGTACTTC CASSTGQGVTPRREWETQYF
TRBJ1-2 . TRBV5-6 . TGTGCCAGCAGCTTGATGACGACAGTTAATGTCCCCAGGGGCTACACCTTC CASSLMTTVNVPRGYTF
TRBJ2-3 TRBD2 TRBV6-1 . TGTGCCAGCAGTGAAGAGCAAGAGCGGGAGGGCCTGGATACGCAGTATTTT CASSEEQEREGLDTQYF
TRBJ2-5 . TRBV29-1 . TGCAGCGTTGATACACAAAAAGAGACCCAGTACTTC CSVDTQKETQYF
TRBJ1-2 TRBD1 TRBV15 few TGTGCCACCAGCAGAGATGAGACAGGGTGCCGGGGCTACACCTTC CATSRDETGCRGYTF
TRBJ2-7 TRBD2 TRBV4-1 . TGCGCCAGCAGCCATTATCCGGGACTAGCCTCCTACGAGCAGTACTTC CASSHYPGLASYEQYF
TRBJ2-7 . TRBV6-5 . TGTGCCAGCAGTTACTCGTCCCGGGTAGGCGGCGACGAGCAGTACTTC CASSYSSRVGGDEQYF
TRBJ2-7 TRBD2 TRBV7-6 . TGTGCCAGCAGCTTAGGGAGGCCTAGCGGGAGGGGTACCTACGAGCAGTACTTC CASSLGRPSGRGTYEQYF
TRBJ2-3 . TRBV11-2 . TGTGCCAGCAGCTTAGAAGCCAAAGTGGTCGACACAGATACGCAGTATTTT CASSLEAKVVDTDTQYF
TRBJ1-1 . TRBV10-2 . TGCGCCAGCAGGTGGGGGGATTCCATGAACACTGAAGCTTTCTTT CASRWGDSMNTEAFF
TRBJ2-4 TRBD1 TRBV5-1 . TGCGCCAGCAGCTCAGGTCCGGGACAGGGGGCCAATGCCAAAAACATTCAGTACTTC CASSSGPGQGANAKNIQYF
TRBJ2-1 . TRBV4-1 . TGCGCCAGCAGCCAAGGTAGCTACTCCTACAATGAGCAGTTCTTC CASSQGSYSYNEQFF
TRBJ2-1 . TRBV4-3 . TGCGCCAGCAGCCCGCCGGGGAGCAATGAGCAGTTCTTC CASSPPGSNEQFF
TRBJ2-1 . TRBV11-2 . TGTGCCAGCAGCTTACCGACTGCCTCGAGCTCCTACAATGAGCAGTTCTTC CASSLPTASSSYNEQFF
TRBJ1-1 TRBD1 TRBV27 . TGTGCCAGCAGTCCCCAGACTTGGGACAGGAGTAACACTGAAGCTTTCTTT CASSPQTWDRSNTEAFF
TRBJ2-3 . TRBV13 few TGTGCCAGCAGCTTAGGGCCCCAGAGCGCGCAGTATTTT CASSLGPQSAQYF
TRBJ1-1 TRBD1 TRBV5-6 . TGTGCCAGCAGCTCTGACCAGACAGGGGAGAACACTGAAGCTTTCTTT CASSSDQTGENTEAFF
TRBJ2-7 TRBD2 TRBV10-1 once TGCGCCAGCAGTGAGTCGGAGGGACTAGCGGGAGAGGGGACCTACGAGCAGTACTTC CASSESEGLAGEGTYEQYF
TRBJ2-3 . TRBV10-1 . TGCGCCAGCAGGTCCGACAGGCGGGCTACAGATACGCAGTATTTT CASRSDRRATDTQYF
TRBJ1-5 . TRBV27 . TGTGCCAGCAGTTTATTGCCAGGCAATCAGCCCCAGCATTTT CASSLLPGNQPQHF
TRBJ2-5 TRBD2 TRBV4-2 . TGTGCCAGCAGCCAAGATAGGCCCCCGCCTAGCGGGAGGGCCCCCCAAGAGACCCAGTACTTC CASSQDRPPPSGRAPQETQYF
TRBJ2-1 TRBD2 TRBV4-2 . TGTGCCAGCAGCCAAGGCTCGGGACTAGCGGGGAATGAGCAGTTCTTC CASSQGSGLAGNEQFF
TRBJ1-1 . TRBV6-4 . TGTGCCAGCAGACCCACTCCCGGGGGGGAAATGAACACTGAAGCTTTCTTT CASRPTPGGEMNTEAFF
TRBJ2-7 TRBD2 TRBV6-1 . TGTGCCAGCAGTACCCGGACTAGCGGAGTCTACGAGCAGTACTTC CASSTRTSGVYEQYF
TRBJ1-1 . TRBV4-2 . TGTGCCAGCAGCCAAGATATGGGAGGAGTAGGGAACACTGAAGCTTTCTTT CASSQDMGGVGNTEAFF
TRBJ2-7 TRBD1 TRBV18 . TGTGCCAGCTCACCGGACAGGGTCTGGTCCTACGAGCAGTACTTC CASSPDRVWSYEQYF
TRBJ2-2 . TRBV15 . TGTGCCACCAGCAGAGTCCCGTCCGACAGGAACACCGGGGAGCTGTTTTTT CATSRVPSDRNTGELFF
TRBJ2-7 . TRBV14 . TGTGCCAGCAGCCCAAGCCGGGGGACTGTCTACGAGCAGTACTTC CASSPSRGTVYEQYF
TRBJ1-1 TRBD1 TRBV27 . TGTGCCAGCAGTCCAAGCGGGACAGGGGGCTGCGAAGCTTTCTTT CASSPSGTGGCEAFF
TRBJ1-2 . TRBV19 . TGTGCCAGTAGTATTTTTACAGGAGCATATGGCTACACCTTC CASSIFTGAYGYTF
TRBJ2-1 . TRBV5-8 . TGTGCCAGCAGGGACAGCTACAATGAGCAGTTCTTC CASRDSYNEQFF
TRBJ1-5 TRBD1 TRBV28 few TGTGCCAGCAGTTGTTCCGGGACAGGGGGCAATCAGCCCCAGCATTTT CASSCSGTGGNQPQHF
TRBJ2-7 TRBD1 TRBV28 . TGTGCCAGCAGTTCCGGACAGGGGGCGAAGTCCTACGAGCAGTACTTC CASSSGQGAKSYEQYF
TRBJ1-5 . TRBV30 . TGTGCCTGGAGTGGGCGGGGGGCGAGGACCCAGCATTTT CAWSGRGARTQHF